A single sample gave rise to the 22 T cell receptor beta chains below, sequenced in a study of brain T cells in children with intractable seizures. Method: immunoSEQ multiplex PCR; TCRdb's copy keeps in-frame clones and lacks some. In the table there are 300,000 to 400,000 clones, over 85% of which are singletons. Regarding time point: blood from clinic visit 5 months post-surgery; TSC patient then seizure free. The sequences come from peripheral blood, collected more than 4 months after surgery. All receptors derive from a boy less than two years old with tuberous sclerosis and intractable seizures.

This chain links TRBV2 with TRBJ2-1; D is possibly TRBD1 (5 bases). The germline V gene encodes CDR1 SNHLY and CDR2 FYNNEI. The CDR3 loop spans 15 amino acids. Trimming removed 4 bases from V and 7 bases from J, with 17 bases in between. CDR3 region: CASSVGAYPVNEQFF. In nucleotides, the CDR3 is TGTGCCAGCAGTGTAGGGGCCTACCCGGTGAATGAGCAGTTCTTC.

The chain carries TRBV5-1 and TRBJ2-5; D gene uncertain. The V gene's germline CDR1 is SGHRS and CDR2 YFSETQ. With 2 bases removed from V and 3 bases from J, the gap between germline ends came to 11 bases. The length of the CDR3 is 14 residues. The CDR3 bases are TGCGCCAGCAGCTTAGCCCAGCTAAAAGAGACCCAGTACTTC. Translated: CASSLAQLKETQYF.

CDR3: CASSDRSYEQYF. For the CDR3, the DNA is TGTGCCAGCAGTGACAGATCCTACGAGCAGTACTTC. The chain carries TRBV2 and TRBJ2-7; unclear D gene. V shed 3 bases and J shed 1 base, with 4 bases lying between them. This CDR3 region has 12 residues. Per the germline V gene, CDR1 is SNHLY and CDR2 is FYNNEI.

This chain links TRBV5-5 with TRBJ2-2; weak D call: TRBD1 (6 bases). CDR3 size: 15 residues. Trimming pared 4 bases from V and 1 base from J, leaving 11 bases between. In germline, CDR1 is SGHKS, CDR2 YYEKEE (reference sequence). The CDR3 region has the DNA TGTGCCAGCAGCCCGCTGACAGGGAACACCGGGGAGCTGTTTTTT. Translation gives CASSPLTGNTGELFF.

This chain connects TRBV6-5 to TRBJ2-5, with D perhaps TRBD2 (6 bases). V was cut by 5 bases and J by 4 bases, with 8 bases left in between. The germline CDR1 and CDR2 sequences are MNHEY and SVGAGI. The CDR3 is 12 residues long. CDR3 DNA: TGTGCCAGCAGTCGGGAGCGAGAGACCCAGTACTTC. Protein product: CASSRERETQYF.

The rearrangement links TRBV29-1 to TRBJ2-7; 12 bases are a match to TRBD2. This CDR3 is 16 amino acids long. Germline V gives CDR1 SQVTM, CDR2 ANQGSEA. V shed 1 base, J shed 4 bases, and the junction held 8 bases outside the gene matches. In nucleotides, the CDR3 is TGCAGCGTTGAAGCCCCGACTAGCGGGAGCCTGTACGAGCAGTACTTC. Its protein product is CSVEAPTSGSLYEQYF.

V and J are TRBV7-9 and TRBJ2-6; D is ambiguous. The CDR3 covers 13 residues. Germline CDR1 and CDR2: SEHNR and FQNEAQ (reference sequence). The DNA for the CDR3 is TGTGCAGGGTCCAACTCTGGGGCCAACGTCCTGACTTTC. Amino acids: CAGSNSGANVLTF.

The V call is TRBV7-6, the J call TRBJ2-7, with 11 nucleotides matching TRBD1. Trimming cost V 4 bases and J 1 base; bases outside gene matches: 9. Germline V gene sequence: CDR1 SGHVS, CDR2 FNYEAQ. CDR3 length: 17 amino acids. The CDR3 sequence: CASSYYPGQGGSYEQYF. DNA of the CDR3: TGTGCCAGCAGCTATTACCCGGGACAGGGGGGATCCTACGAGCAGTACTTC.

The rearrangement uses TRBV2 and TRBJ1-5; D is ambiguous. Germline lookup yields CDR1 SNHLY and CDR2 FYNNEI. CDR3 length equals 14 residues. V dropped 4 bases and J dropped 8 bases, with 15 bases sitting between them. The CDR3 bases are TGTGCCAGCAGTGTTTCAGCAATCTCGGAGCCCCAGCATTTT. This codes for CASSVSAISEPQHF.

CDR3 region: CASSLLAGGETQYF. The CDR3 nucleotides read TGTGCCAGCAGTTTATTAGCGGGCGGCGAGACCCAGTACTTC. The chain recombines TRBV27 with TRBJ2-5; 7 bases are a match to TRBD2. This CDR3 region has 14 residues. Germline loops: CDR1 MNHEY, CDR2 SMNVEV (reference sequence). The V segment lost 1 base and the J segment 5 bases; nucleotides outside the gene matches: 4.

V and J are TRBV30 and TRBJ1-2; unclear D gene. Per the germline V gene, CDR1 is GTSNPN and CDR2 is SVGIG (reference sequence). There are 14 residues in the CDR3. The V gene lost 0 bases and the J gene lost 8 bases, with 16 bases spanning the gap. The CDR3 protein is CAWSVYSLSWGYTF. CDR3 sequence (DNA): TGTGCCTGGAGTGTATACAGTCTCTCGTGGGGCTACACCTTC.

This chain links TRBV10-3 with TRBJ2-2; TRBD2 might be the D (6 bases). The length of the CDR3 is 11 residues. Germline loops: CDR1 ENHRY, CDR2 SYGVKD. CDR3 DNA: TGTGTTGGGGGGAGCACCGGGGAGCTGTTTTTT. Translated, it gives CVGGSTGELFF.

Worth noting for this clone: Additional DNA sequences in this sample encode the identical CDR3. V is TRBV11-2 and J is TRBJ2-7, with D unclear. Per the germline V gene, CDR1 is SGHAT and CDR2 is FQNNGV. V was clipped by 3 bases and J by 0 bases, with 15 bases between them. The CDR3 sequence is 16 residues long. CDR3 sequence reads: CASSLLDGTSSYEQYF. CDR3 in DNA: TGTGCCAGCAGCTTGCTTGACGGTACGAGCTCCTACGAGCAGTACTTC.

This clone is a singleton in its sample. The chain has TRBV13 and TRBJ2-7, with D maybe TRBD2 (6 bases). The V gene's germline CDR1 is PRHDT and CDR2 FYEKMQ (reference sequence). V lost 5 bases, J lost 0 bases, and 14 bases lay in between. CDR3 length: 15 amino acids. CDR3 sequence reads: CASSGRDGSSYEQYF. The CDR3 DNA sequence: TGTGCCAGCAGCGGCCGGGACGGGAGCTCCTACGAGCAGTACTTC.

The V and J genes are TRBV5-1 and TRBJ2-7; TRBD1 aligns across 9 bases. The CDR3 has 14 amino acids. Unmatched junction bases numbered 7, after V lost 5 bases and J lost 4 bases. Germline V CDR1 and CDR2: SGHRS, YFSETQ. CDR3 in DNA: TGCGCCAGCAGTCTGAACGGACAGGGGTACGAGCAGTACTTC. It encodes CASSLNGQGYEQYF.

This sequence joins TRBV19 and TRBJ2-1; 8 bases line up with TRBD2. Germline V CDR1 and CDR2: LNHDA, SQIVND (reference sequence). The junction had 3 bases not matched to a gene; V was cut back by 2 bases and J by 3 bases. The CDR3 consists of 15 residues. CDR3 sequence reads: CASSIFSGNYNEQFF. CDR3 DNA: TGTGCCAGTAGTATATTTAGCGGGAACTACAATGAGCAGTTCTTC.

This sequence joins TRBV19 and TRBJ1-2; a possible D gene is TRBD1 (5 bases). With 9 bases removed from V and 8 bases from J, the gap between germline ends came to 22 bases. The CDR3 runs to 14 residues. Germline V CDR1 and CDR2: LNHDA, SQIVND (reference sequence). CDR3 bases: TGTGCCAGCACCTCTGAAGCGTGGGGGACGGGCTACACCTTC. Residues: CASTSEAWGTGYTF.

This clone was observed once. The V and J genes are TRBV7-8 and TRBJ1-5, with a possible D match to TRBD1 (6 bases). Germline V gene lookup returns CDR1 SGHVS and CDR2 FQNEAQ. The CDR3 covers 15 residues. The V gene lost 1 base and the J gene lost 2 bases, with 9 bases spanning the gap. The CDR3 sequence: CASSLDHRGNQPQHF. The CDR3 DNA is TGTGCCAGCAGCTTAGACCACAGGGGCAATCAGCCCCAGCATTTT. The full variable domain, its missing parts supplied by reference TRBV7-8 and TRBJ1-5, is GAGVSQSPRYKVAKRGQDVALRCDPISGHVSLFWYQQALGQGPEFLTYFQNEAQLDKSGLPSDRFFAERPEGSVSTLKIQRTQQEDSAVYLCASSLDHRGNQPQHFGDGTRLSIL.

This clone occurred once. The chain joins TRBV4-2 to TRBJ1-1, with a tentative D call TRBD1 (6 bases). The germline gives CDR1 LGHNA, CDR2 YNFKEQ. The CDR3 totals 13 residues. V lost 4 bases to trimming and J lost 5 bases, with 11 bases between them. CDR3 sequence (DNA): TGTGCCAGCAGCCGGATAGGACAGACTGAAGCTTTCTTT. Translating gives CASSRIGQTEAFF.

This CDR3 is CASSSSQGSQPQHF. CDR3 DNA: TGTGCCAGCAGCTCTTCTCAGGGAAGTCAGCCCCAGCATTTT. This sequence joins TRBV7-9 and TRBJ1-5; TRBD1 is a possible D gene (5 bases). With 4 bases removed from V and 6 bases from J, the gap between germline ends came to 13 bases. Germline V CDR1 and CDR2: SEHNR, FQNEAQ (reference sequence). This CDR3 contains 14 residues. The full variable domain, with the rest looked up from reference TRBV7-9 and TRBJ1-5, is DTGVSQNPRHKITKRGQNVTFRCDPISEHNRLYWYRQTLGQGPEFLTYFQNEAQLEKSRLLSDRFSAERPKGSFSTLEIQRTEQGDSAMYLCASSSSQGSQPQHFGDGTRLSIL.

This chain uses TRBV7-8 with TRBJ2-1; D possibly corresponds to TRBD2 (6 bases). The V end lost 5 bases, the J end lost 0 bases, and 11 bases lay between the germline ends. Germline loops: CDR1 SGHVS, CDR2 FQNEAQ. The CDR3 covers 15 residues. The CDR3 sequence is CASSGGWASYNEQFF. The CDR3 DNA reads TGTGCCAGCAGCGGGGGGTGGGCCTCCTACAATGAGCAGTTCTTC.

The J gene is TRBJ1-1, the V gene TRBV3-1 (or the pseudogene TRBV3-2); the match to TRBD1 covers 7 bases. CDR3 length equals 14 residues. V was clipped by 0 bases and J by 9 bases; unmatched bases: 7. CDR1 LGHDT and CDR2 YNNKEL come from the germline V gene (reference sequence). Here the CDR3 DNA reads TGTGCCAGCAGCCAAGATTTAGGCAGGGGGAAAGCTTTCTTT. Amino acid sequence: CASSQDLGRGKAFF.